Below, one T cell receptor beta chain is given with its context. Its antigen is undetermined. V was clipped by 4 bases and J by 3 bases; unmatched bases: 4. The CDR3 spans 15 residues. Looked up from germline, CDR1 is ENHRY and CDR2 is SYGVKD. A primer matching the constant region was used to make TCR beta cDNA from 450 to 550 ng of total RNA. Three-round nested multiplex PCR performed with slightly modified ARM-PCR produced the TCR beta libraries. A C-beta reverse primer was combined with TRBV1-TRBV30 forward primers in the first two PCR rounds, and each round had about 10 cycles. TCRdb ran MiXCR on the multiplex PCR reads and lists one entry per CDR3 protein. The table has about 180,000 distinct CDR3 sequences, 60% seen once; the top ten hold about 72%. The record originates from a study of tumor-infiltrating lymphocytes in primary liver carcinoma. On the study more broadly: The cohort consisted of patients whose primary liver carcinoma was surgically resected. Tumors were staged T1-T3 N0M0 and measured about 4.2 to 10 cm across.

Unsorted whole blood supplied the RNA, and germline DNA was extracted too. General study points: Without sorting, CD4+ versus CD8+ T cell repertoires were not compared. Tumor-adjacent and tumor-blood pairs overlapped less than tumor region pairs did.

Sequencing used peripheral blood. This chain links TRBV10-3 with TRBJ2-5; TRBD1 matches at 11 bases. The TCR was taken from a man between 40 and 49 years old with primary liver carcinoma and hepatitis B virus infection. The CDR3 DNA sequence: TGTGCCATCAGTGCGTCGGGACAGGGGGAAGAGACCCAGTACTTC. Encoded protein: CAISASGQGEETQYF.